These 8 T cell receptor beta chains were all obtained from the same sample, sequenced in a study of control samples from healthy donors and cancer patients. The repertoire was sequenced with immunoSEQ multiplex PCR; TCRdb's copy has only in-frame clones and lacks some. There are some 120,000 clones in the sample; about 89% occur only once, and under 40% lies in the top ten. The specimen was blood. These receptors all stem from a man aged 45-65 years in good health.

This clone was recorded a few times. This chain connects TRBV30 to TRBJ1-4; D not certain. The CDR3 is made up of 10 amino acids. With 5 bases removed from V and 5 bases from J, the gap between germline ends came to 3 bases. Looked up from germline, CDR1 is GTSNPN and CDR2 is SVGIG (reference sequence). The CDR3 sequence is CAWGNEKLFF. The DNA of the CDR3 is TGTGCCTGGGGGAATGAAAAACTGTTTTTT.

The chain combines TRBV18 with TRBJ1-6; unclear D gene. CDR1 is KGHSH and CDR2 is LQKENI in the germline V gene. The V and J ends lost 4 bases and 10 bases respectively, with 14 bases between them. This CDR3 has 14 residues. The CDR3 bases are TGTGCCAGCTCACTCGCAGAGGGCGGCTCACCCCTCCACTTT. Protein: CASSLAEGGSPLHF.

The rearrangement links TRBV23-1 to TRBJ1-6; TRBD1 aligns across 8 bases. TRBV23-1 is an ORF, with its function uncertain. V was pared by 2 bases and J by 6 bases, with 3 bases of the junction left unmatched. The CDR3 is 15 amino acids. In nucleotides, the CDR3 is TGCGCCAGCAGTCAACACAGGGGGTCTAATTCACCCCTCCACTTT. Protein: CASSQHRGSNSPLHF.

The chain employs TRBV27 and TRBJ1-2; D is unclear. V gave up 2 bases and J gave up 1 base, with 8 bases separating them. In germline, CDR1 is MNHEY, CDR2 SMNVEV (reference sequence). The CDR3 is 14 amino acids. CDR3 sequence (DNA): TGTGCCAGCAGTTTAGGTAGCAGTAACTATGGCTACACCTTC. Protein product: CASSLGSSNYGYTF.

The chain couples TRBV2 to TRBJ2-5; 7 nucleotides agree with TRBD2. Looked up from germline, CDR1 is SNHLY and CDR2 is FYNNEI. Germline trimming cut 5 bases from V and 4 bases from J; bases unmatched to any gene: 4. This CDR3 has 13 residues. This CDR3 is CASSRGLGETQYF. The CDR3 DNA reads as TGTGCCAGCAGTCGAGGACTAGGAGAGACCCAGTACTTC.

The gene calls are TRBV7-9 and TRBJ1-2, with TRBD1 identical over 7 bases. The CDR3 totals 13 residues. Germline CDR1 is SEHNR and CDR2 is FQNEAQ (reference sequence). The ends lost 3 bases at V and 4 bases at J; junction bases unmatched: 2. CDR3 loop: CASSLRDSYGYTF. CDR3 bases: TGTGCCAGCAGCTTGCGGGACAGCTATGGCTACACCTTC.

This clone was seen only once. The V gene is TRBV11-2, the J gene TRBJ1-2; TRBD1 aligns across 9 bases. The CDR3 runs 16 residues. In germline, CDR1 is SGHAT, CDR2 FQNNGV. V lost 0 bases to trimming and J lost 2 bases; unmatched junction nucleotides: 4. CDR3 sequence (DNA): TGTGCCAGCAGCTTAGATGGGACAGGGTTGAACTATGGCTACACCTTC. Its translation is CASSLDGTGLNYGYTF.

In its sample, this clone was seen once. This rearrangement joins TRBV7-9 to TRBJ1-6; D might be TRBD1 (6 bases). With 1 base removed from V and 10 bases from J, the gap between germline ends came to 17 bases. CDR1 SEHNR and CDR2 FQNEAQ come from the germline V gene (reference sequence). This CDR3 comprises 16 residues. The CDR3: CASSLVAGAMASPLHF. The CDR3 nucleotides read TGTGCCAGCAGCTTAGTAGCAGGGGCTATGGCCTCACCCCTCCACTTT. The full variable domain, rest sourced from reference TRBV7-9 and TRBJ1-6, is DTGVSQNPRHKITKRGQNVTFRCDPISEHNRLYWYRQTLGQGPEFLTYFQNEAQLEKSRLLSDRFSAERPKGSFSTLEIQRTEQGDSAMYLCASSLVAGAMASPLHFGNGTRLTVT.